Following are 25 T cell receptor beta chains from one sample sequenced in a study of OX40 agonist ivuxolimab in advanced cancers. Library creation used the immunoSEQ multiplex PCR assay. Imported from immuneACCESS, the table was reduced by TCRdb to in-frame sequences with V and J called. These copies leave out some clones; in studies compared against another copy, an unresolved V gene accounts for under half, and the cause of the remainder is not known. The sample profile shows roughly 30,000 clones; around 90% of them were found once. Just under 9.5% of the sample goes to the ten largest clones. The source was CD4+ or CD8+ T cells sorted from blood, collected in a trial of the OX40 agonist ivuxolimab. These receptors were taken from an adult with an advanced solid tumor such as melanoma, head and neck, liver or kidney cancer.

The chain couples TRBV7-9 to TRBJ2-7, with D uncertain. V was shortened by 7 bases and J by 1 base, with 17 bases between the two germline ends. Germline V CDR1 and CDR2: SEHNR, FQNEAQ (reference sequence). This CDR3 comprises 15 residues. This chain's CDR3 is CASTNAETASYEQYF. CDR3 nucleotide sequence: TGTGCCAGCACCAATGCCGAGACGGCATCCTACGAGCAGTACTTC.

This chain uses TRBV6-5 with TRBJ1-1; weak D call: TRBD1 (6 bases). V was cut by 1 base and J by 5 bases, with 11 bases left in between. The length of the CDR3 is 14 residues. CDR1 is MNHEY and CDR2 is SVGAGI in the germline V gene. DNA for the CDR3: TGTGCCAGCAGTTACTTAAGGGGGGGAACTGAAGCTTTCTTT. This gives the protein CASSYLRGGTEAFF.

This clone was recorded only once. The DNA of the CDR3 is TGTGCCAGCAGCTTATCCGATCAGGGAGTAATATCCGGGGAGCTGTTTTTT. Protein sequence: CASSLSDQGVISGELFF. This rearrangement joins TRBV7-9 to TRBJ2-2; TRBD1 or TRBD2 may be the D gene (5 bases each). Germline V gives CDR1 SEHNR, CDR2 FQNEAQ (reference sequence). This CDR3 is 17 amino acids long. Trimming took 2 bases from V and 6 from J, leaving 19 bases between them.

CDR3 loop: CASSARQGANSPLHF. CDR3 in DNA: TGTGCCAGCAGTGCCAGACAGGGGGCTAATTCACCCCTCCACTTT. This rearrangement joins TRBV6-1 to TRBJ1-6, with TRBD1 matching 10 bases. Germline CDR1 reads MNHNS; CDR2 reads SASEGT. J lost 6 bases, V lost 4 bases, and 3 bases had no gene match. This CDR3 has 15 amino acids.

This chain joins TRBV27 and TRBJ2-1; D gene uncertain. Germline-derived CDR1 and CDR2 are MNHEY and SMNVEV (reference sequence). V was cut by 6 bases and J by 3 bases, with 9 bases left in between. This CDR3 is built from 13 residues. The CDR3 sequence is CASRHLDYNEQFF. CDR3 sequence (DNA): TGTGCCAGCAGGCATCTGGACTACAATGAGCAGTTCTTC.

V is TRBV19 and J is TRBJ1-4; D may be TRBD1 (5 bases). V was clipped by 2 bases and J by 4 bases, with 14 bases between them. Germline CDR1 is LNHDA and CDR2 is SQIVND (reference sequence). This CDR3 has 16 amino acids. CDR3 nucleotides: TGTGCCAGTAGTATAACTCCGGGACTCCTTAATGAAAAACTGTTTTTT. Protein sequence: CASSITPGLLNEKLFF.

The chain carries TRBV6-6 and TRBJ2-1; the D gene is possibly TRBD2 (6 bases). Between the trimmed V and J ends, which lost 6 bases and 7 bases, there was a span of 13 bases. The CDR3 is 13 amino acids. Germline CDR1 is MNHNY and CDR2 is SVGAGI (reference sequence). Here the CDR3 DNA reads TGTGCCAGCAGGTACGGGACTCTTAATGAGCAGTTCTTC. Translated: CASRYGTLNEQFF.

The chain is built from TRBV4-2 and TRBJ1-1, with a tentative D call TRBD1 (5 bases). The CDR3 runs to 14 residues. Germline values: CDR1 LGHNA, CDR2 YNFKEQ. Trimming shortened V by 5 bases and J by 2 bases, and 12 bases separated the two germline ends. CDR3 sequence reads: CASSLGGVNTEAFF. CDR3 sequence (DNA): TGTGCCAGCAGCTTAGGAGGGGTTAACACTGAAGCTTTCTTT.

This clone was seen once. The chain couples TRBV19 to TRBJ2-4; TRBD1 aligns across 7 bases. V dropped 3 bases and J dropped 0; count of bases not matched to a gene: 11. The CDR3 covers 18 residues. Germline-derived CDR1 and CDR2 are LNHDA and SQIVND (reference sequence). DNA for the CDR3: TGTGCCAGTAGTATCCCGGTGGGACAGCAACTAGCCAAAAACATTCAGTACTTC. Protein sequence: CASSIPVGQQLAKNIQYF.

This chain links TRBV4-1 with TRBJ2-2, with D maybe TRBD2 (6 bases). CDR3 length: 17 residues. Germline loops: CDR1 MGHRA, CDR2 YSYEKL. V was clipped by 3 bases and J by 0 bases, with 14 bases between them. The CDR3 region is CASSHKGGTANTGELFF. DNA for the CDR3: TGCGCCAGCAGCCATAAGGGCGGGACCGCGAACACCGGGGAGCTGTTTTTT.

V usage is TRBV6-5 and J usage is TRBJ1-2; perhaps TRBD1 as D (5 bases). The CDR3 spans 13 residues. In germline, CDR1 is MNHEY, CDR2 SVGAGI. The V end lost 5 bases, the J end lost 4 bases, and 11 bases lay between the germline ends. For the CDR3, the DNA is TGTGCCAGCAGTACGACAGATCTCTATGGCTACACCTTC. Translation: CASSTTDLYGYTF.

The chain combines TRBV7-2 with TRBJ2-7; 8 nucleotides line up with TRBD1. The CDR3 sequence is 16 residues long. Trimming removed 0 bases from V and 3 bases from J; junction bases left unmatched: 7. CDR1 and CDR2 (germline): SGHTA, FQGNSA. This CDR3 reads CASSLATGTGLYEQYF. The DNA for the CDR3 is TGTGCCAGCAGCTTAGCGACGGGGACAGGTCTCTACGAGCAGTACTTC.

This chain joins TRBV27 and TRBJ2-1, with TRBD2 as a possible D gene (6 bases). This CDR3 region has 15 residues. Germline V gives CDR1 MNHEY, CDR2 SMNVEV (reference sequence). Trimming took 2 bases from V and 2 from J, leaving 10 bases between them. The CDR3 reads CASSLGGFTYNEQFF. The CDR3 nucleotides read TGTGCCAGCAGTTTAGGAGGGTTTACCTACAATGAGCAGTTCTTC.

V gene TRBV27 combines with J gene TRBJ2-1; D is uncertain. The germline V gene encodes CDR1 MNHEY and CDR2 SMNVEV (reference sequence). The CDR3 has 11 residues. The V end lost 0 bases, the J end lost 9 bases, and 3 bases lay between the germline ends. The DNA of the CDR3 is TGTGCCAGCAGTTTATCAAGTGAGCAGTTCTTC. Translation: CASSLSSEQFF.

The rearrangement uses TRBV7-6 and TRBJ2-2; TRBD2 aligns across 14 bases. The CDR3 extends over 19 amino acids. V lost 5 bases to trimming and J lost 4 bases; unmatched junction nucleotides: 12. Germline V gene data show CDR1 as SGHVS and CDR2 as FNYEAQ. CDR3 DNA: TGTGCCAGCAGCCAGGGACTAGCGGGAGAAGGTTATGGCACCGGGGAGCTGTTTTTT. Its translation is CASSQGLAGEGYGTGELFF. Full variable domain (missing parts from reference TRBV7-6 and TRBJ2-2): GAGVSQSPRYKVTKRGQDVALRCDPISGHVSLYWYRQALGQGPEFLTYFNYEAQQDKSGLPNDRFSAERPEGSISTLTIQRTEQRDSAMYRCASSQGLAGEGYGTGELFFGEGSRLTVL.

This rearrangement joins TRBV23-1 to TRBJ2-3, with unresolved D. TRBV23-1 is reported as an ORF; its role is uncertain. Trimming cost V 0 bases and J 5 bases, with 9 bases left between them. The CDR3 is made up of 14 amino acids. The CDR3 reads CASSQSGELDTQYF. DNA for the CDR3: TGCGCCAGCAGTCAATCTGGAGAGTTAGATACGCAGTATTTT.

In DNA form, the CDR3 reads TGTGCCATCAGTGACCACGACAGGGCCCAAGAGACCCAGTACTTC. This codes for CAISDHDRAQETQYF. V gene TRBV10-3 combines with J gene TRBJ2-5, with 7 bases lining up with TRBD1. The length of the CDR3 is 15 residues. The J segment lost 1 base and the V segment lost 3 bases, leaving 5 bases of the junction unmatched. Germline assignment: CDR1 ENHRY and CDR2 SYGVKD.

The V call is TRBV5-3, the J call TRBJ1-5, with D unclear. TRBV5-3 is an ORF, and what it does is uncertain. With 10 bases removed from V and 10 bases from J, the gap between germline ends came to 15 bases. CDR3 length: 11 residues. The CDR3 bases are TGTGCCTCTCAAAAGGGCTCCCCCCAGCATTTT. It is translated as CASQKGSPQHF.

This chain uses TRBV27 with TRBJ1-1; 8 positions agree with TRBD1. V shed 4 bases and J 2 bases; nucleotides not matched to a gene: 9. CDR1 and CDR2 from the germline V gene are MNHEY and SMNVEV (reference sequence). The CDR3 extends over 16 amino acids. The DNA for the CDR3 is TGTGCCAGCAGTTCCATCGGGACAGGCGATAACACTGAAGCTTTCTTT. This encodes CASSSIGTGDNTEAFF.

This chain links TRBV29-1 with TRBJ2-7; perhaps TRBD1 as D (6 bases). The ends were cut back, 3 bases at V and 0 bases at J, with 12 bases in the middle. Germline assignment: CDR1 SQVTM and CDR2 ANQGSEA. This CDR3 spans 14 amino acids. The CDR3 DNA reads TGCAGCGTTGATGGGCAGGGGAGCTCCTACGAGCAGTACTTC. It specifies CSVDGQGSSYEQYF.

This chain links TRBV27 with TRBJ1-4; 10 bases align to TRBD1. V lost 2 bases to trimming and J lost 6 bases; unmatched junction nucleotides: 9. The CDR3 is 17 residues long. Germline V CDR1 and CDR2: MNHEY, SMNVEV (reference sequence). The CDR3 coding sequence is TGTGCCAGCAGTTTACTCCGGGACAGGGGTAGGGATGAAAAACTGTTTTTT. Protein product: CASSLLRDRGRDEKLFF. Full variable domain (missing parts from reference TRBV27 and TRBJ1-4): EAQVTQNPRYLITVTGKKLTVTCSQNMNHEYMSWYRQDPGLGLRQIYYSMNVEVTDKGDVPEGYKVSRKEKRNFPLILESPSPNQTSLYFCASSLLRDRGRDEKLFFGSGTQLSVL.

The V call is TRBV6-5, the J call TRBJ2-7, with no clear D. This CDR3 contains 12 residues. Germline V gene sequence: CDR1 MNHEY, CDR2 SVGAGI. V dropped 4 bases and J dropped 0 bases, with 4 bases sitting between them. CDR3: CASSSDSYEQYF. The CDR3 DNA reads as TGTGCCAGCAGTTCAGACTCCTACGAGCAGTACTTC.

This sequence joins TRBV5-4 and TRBJ1-5; weak D call: TRBD1 (5 bases). Germline-derived CDR1 and CDR2 are SGHNT and YYREEE (reference sequence). CDR3 length: 16 amino acids. Trimming cost V 2 bases and J 2 bases, with 14 bases left between them. The CDR3 bases are TGTGCCAGCAGCTTCATGGGGCGGGATGGCAATCAGCCCCAGCATTTT. It codes for CASSFMGRDGNQPQHF.

The chain couples TRBV7-9 to TRBJ1-5; the D gene is possibly TRBD1 (5 bases). The CDR3 contains 13 residues. Trimming pared 8 bases from V and 2 bases from J, leaving 10 bases between. Germline V gives CDR1 SEHNR, CDR2 FQNEAQ (reference sequence). CDR3 amino acids: CASVMGGNQPQHF. The CDR3 DNA follows: TGTGCCAGCGTCATGGGGGGCAATCAGCCCCAGCATTTT.

The genes are TRBV19 and TRBJ2-3; 9 nucleotides match TRBD2. Trimming at V came to 5 bases and at J to 3 bases, leaving 6 bases not matched to a gene. CDR3 length: 15 residues. Germline assignment: CDR1 LNHDA and CDR2 SQIVND (reference sequence). The CDR3 DNA is TGTGCCAGTAGTCGCGGGGGGGCCTTAACAGATACGCAGTATTTT. Its translation: CASSRGGALTDTQYF.